This TCR beta chain came from a study of T cell responses to AZD1222 COVID-19 vaccine. Regarding the study as a whole: Vaccine-associated CD4 TCRs ranged over spike, dominating at 160-218 and 743-854. The donors showed a predominance of white British ancestry and of females, with possible underestimation of clonal diversity. Seropositive at baseline were only a handful of AZD1222 recipients.

Remarks on this clone: What it recognizes is unknown.

CDR3 size: 15 residues. Trimming took 2 bases from V and 4 from J, leaving 14 bases between them. CDR1 and CDR2 from the germline V gene are SGHNT and YENEEA. Profiled with immunoSEQ multiplex PCR; TCRdb holds only in-frame clones, not every one. In the table there are 140,000 to 150,000 clones, roughly nine tenths of which are singletons. Timing groups of about 4 and about 12 weeks for second doses were pooled. The source material was peripheral blood, sampled 28 days after the second AZD1222 dose. The chain couples TRBV11-3 to TRBJ1-1; TRBD1 might be the D (6 bases). The sequence was collected from an adult who received the AZD1222 COVID-19 vaccine. The CDR3 is CASSLRGTGFTEAFF. For the CDR3, the DNA is TGTGCCAGCAGCTTAAGGGGCACAGGGTTCACTGAAGCTTTCTTT.